These 24 T cell receptor beta chains share one sample of origin, sequenced in a study of spatial heterogeneity in lung cancer. The time point here: sample taken at primary tumor resection. Whole RNA came from tumor, nontumor lung or frozen PBMC and was sequenced without being sorted. TCRdb itself ran the 5' RACE reads through MiXCR, one entry per CDR3 protein. Altogether approximately 39,000 distinct CDR3 sequences are present, approximately 5.5% being singletons, with the ten largest covering roughly 12%. Sequenced here: PBMCs, sampled at surgery. These receptors were collected from a male donor with early-stage non-small cell lung cancer.

This clonotype came up a few times. This chain links TRBV18 with TRBJ2-5; no clear D. V gave up 0 bases and J gave up 4 bases, with 3 bases separating them. Germline V gene lookup returns CDR1 KGHSH and CDR2 LQKENI. The CDR3 has 12 amino acids. CDR3 in DNA: TGTGCCAGCTCACCACCGGCAGAGACCCAGTACTTC. Translation: CASSPPAETQYF.

The V call is TRBV12-3 or TRBV12-4, the J call TRBJ2-1; D unresolved. Trimming stripped 7 bases from V and 3 bases from J, with 16 bases between. The CDR3 covers 15 residues. This CDR3 reads CASIQGSSSYNEQFF. In DNA form, the CDR3 reads TGTGCCAGCATCCAAGGAAGTAGCAGCTACAATGAGCAGTTCTTC.

This clonotype was seen ten or more times. The chain is built from TRBV6-6 and TRBJ1-5, with 11 bases aligning to TRBD1. CDR3 size: 14 residues. Germline V lookup: CDR1 MNHNY, CDR2 SVGAGI (reference sequence). V dropped 6 bases and J dropped 6; count of bases not matched to a gene: 4. The CDR3 bases are TGTGCCAGCAGCCGGACAGGGGGCGGTCAGCCCCAGCATTTT. The encoded protein is CASSRTGGGQPQHF.

The DNA for the CDR3 is TGTGCCAGCAGTTTTGCGAATGAGCAGTTCTTC. As protein: CASSFANEQFF. The rearrangement uses TRBV12-3 or TRBV12-4 and TRBJ2-1; D remains ambiguous. Deletions cut 3 bases from V and 7 bases from J, with 4 bases between. The CDR3 length is 11 residues.

This clonotype was seen a few times. This rearrangement joins TRBV3-1 to TRBJ2-4, with D uncertain. The germline gives CDR1 LGHDT, CDR2 YNNKEL (reference sequence). Trimming removed 3 bases at V and 3 bases at J, with 6 bases between. The CDR3 runs to 13 residues. The CDR3 DNA reads TGTGCCAGCAGCCAGAGCATCAAAAACATTCAGTACTTC. Protein sequence: CASSQSIKNIQYF.

Many counts were recorded for this clonotype. The chain employs TRBV18 and TRBJ1-3; 7 bases match TRBD1. The CDR3 loop spans 14 amino acids. Germline lookup yields CDR1 KGHSH and CDR2 LQKENI. V shed 0 bases, J shed 4 bases, and the junction held 0 bases outside the gene matches. CDR3 coding DNA: TGTGCCAGCTCACCACCGGACAGGGGAAACACCATATATTTT. It encodes CASSPPDRGNTIYF.

This clonotype was observed a handful of times. The chain combines TRBV10-3 with TRBJ2-2, with D maybe TRBD1 (6 bases). The CDR3 totals 14 residues. Germline CDR1 reads ENHRY; CDR2 reads SYGVKD. V was trimmed by 4 bases and J by 1 base, leaving 7 bases between them. The CDR3: CAISAQGNTGELFF. CDR3 DNA sequence: TGTGCCATCAGTGCACAGGGGAACACCGGGGAGCTGTTTTTT.

The table lists this clonotype with many counts. V is TRBV4-1 and J is TRBJ2-5; TRBD2 matches at 8 bases. The V gene's germline CDR1 is MGHRA and CDR2 YSYEKL. V lost 4 bases and J lost 1; bases outside the gene matches: 5. The CDR3 has 15 amino acids. CDR3 amino acids: CASSRLAGTQETQYF. For the CDR3, the DNA is TGCGCCAGCAGCCGTTTAGCGGGAACCCAAGAGACCCAGTACTTC.

This clonotype has ten or more counts. The gene calls are TRBV5-4 and TRBJ2-5; 9 nucleotides align to TRBD2. The germline V gene has CDR1 SGHNT and CDR2 YYREEE (reference sequence). This CDR3 spans 17 amino acids. J was trimmed by 1 base and V by 2 bases; bases with no gene match: 9. CDR3 nucleotide sequence: TGTGCCAGCAGCTTAAGACACAATAGCGGGGGCCAAGAGACCCAGTACTTC. Its protein is CASSLRHNSGGQETQYF.

This clonotype was seen at least ten times. This chain links TRBV28 with TRBJ1-2, with 8 bases lining up with TRBD1. The J segment lost 0 bases and the V segment lost 6 bases, leaving 9 bases of the junction unmatched. CDR1 is MDHEN, CDR2 SYDVKM, per germline. This CDR3 region has 16 residues. The CDR3 loop reads CASSRSTGASNYGYTF. The CDR3 region has the DNA TGTGCCAGCAGCCGATCGACAGGGGCCTCTAACTATGGCTACACCTTC.

This clonotype was seen a handful of times. DNA for the CDR3: TGCGCCAGCAGTGTGGGGGGGGAGCAGTTCTTC. Translation: CASSVGGEQFF. The chain joins TRBV10-1 to TRBJ2-1; 7 positions agree with TRBD2. The CDR3 sequence is 11 residues long. J lost 10 bases, V lost 4 bases, and 1 base had no gene match. The V gene's germline CDR1 is WNHNN and CDR2 SYGVQD (reference sequence).

This clonotype was found many times. The chain links TRBV4-3 to TRBJ1-5, with D unclear. Germline CDR1 LGHNA, CDR2 YSLEER. V was pared by 4 bases and J by 6 bases, with 16 bases between. This CDR3 comprises 15 residues. Here the CDR3 DNA reads TGCGCCAGCAGCCCGAGAGCAGGACTGAGTCAGCCCCAGCATTTT. It specifies CASSPRAGLSQPQHF.

V gene TRBV20-1 combines with J gene TRBJ2-2; D possibly matches TRBD1 or TRBD2 (5 bases each). The CDR3 is made up of 15 amino acids. The germline gives CDR1 DFQATT, CDR2 SNEGSKA (reference sequence). V dropped 2 bases and J dropped 5 bases, with 15 bases sitting between them. The CDR3 is CSARRDGQRTGELFF. The CDR3 nucleotides read TGCAGTGCTAGACGGGACGGTCAAAGAACCGGGGAGCTGTTTTTT.

The chain couples TRBV4-1 to TRBJ1-1; D call uncertain. The CDR3 is made up of 15 amino acids. The V and J ends lost 2 bases and 1 base respectively, with 11 bases between them. Germline values: CDR1 MGHRA, CDR2 YSYEKL. The DNA of the CDR3 is TGCGCCAGCAGCCAACTCCTTTTCGGGAACACTGAAGCTTTCTTT. It encodes CASSQLLFGNTEAFF.

This clonotype was found a few times. The J gene is TRBJ1-4, the V gene TRBV5-1; D is undetermined. The germline gives CDR1 SGHRS, CDR2 YFSETQ. The V and J ends lost 0 bases and 8 bases respectively, with 11 bases between them. The CDR3 length is 14 residues. The CDR3 bases are TGCGCCAGCAGCTTGGGAGGGCCGGGGGAAAAACTGTTTTTT. This sequence encodes CASSLGGPGEKLFF.

This clonotype was observed at least ten times. The chain has TRBV5-8 and TRBJ1-5; TRBD1 agrees at 9 bases. The CDR3 runs 16 residues. The germline V gene has CDR1 SGHTS and CDR2 YDEGEE. V shed 4 bases and J 6 bases; nucleotides not matched to a gene: 11. The CDR3 nucleotides read TGTGCCAGCAGCCGCCGCGGACAGGGGCGGGGTCAGCCCCAGCATTTT. It specifies CASSRRGQGRGQPQHF.

This clonotype was seen more than once but under ten times. V gene TRBV7-2 combines with J gene TRBJ2-2; possible D gene TRBD1, 6 bases. V was pared by 5 bases and J by 1 base, with 11 bases between. Germline CDR1 reads SGHTA; CDR2 reads FQGNSA. The CDR3 covers 15 residues. CDR3 sequence: CASSATGQNTGELFF. CDR3 DNA sequence: TGTGCCAGCAGCGCTACGGGACAGAACACCGGGGAGCTGTTTTTT.

Many counts were recorded for this clonotype. This rearrangement joins TRBV10-1 to TRBJ2-1, with D perhaps TRBD2 (7 bases). CDR3 length equals 16 residues. CDR1 and CDR2 from the germline V gene are WNHNN and SYGVQD (reference sequence). With 0 bases removed from V and 4 bases from J, the gap between germline ends came to 13 bases. In nucleotides, the CDR3 is TGCGCCAGCAGTGAGTCGAGGGCGGGGGCTTACAATGAGCAGTTCTTC. This gives the protein CASSESRAGAYNEQFF.

CDR3 coding DNA: TGCAGCGTTGAAGGGCTAGCGGGGGGGACGGCAGATACGCAGTATTTT. This encodes CSVEGLAGGTADTQYF. The chain couples TRBV29-1 to TRBJ2-3; 12 bases are shared with TRBD2. The germline V gene encodes CDR1 SQVTM and CDR2 ANQGSEA. The CDR3 runs to 16 residues. The V and J ends lost 1 base and 4 bases, in that order; junction bases with no gene match: 6.

In regard to this clonotype: A much larger clone differs from this one at a single base, so this may be a read error. The chain employs TRBV14 and TRBJ2-7, with D possibly being TRBD1 (5 bases). Germline V gives CDR1 SGHDN, CDR2 FVKESK. Trimming cost V 1 base and J 3 bases, with 10 bases left between them. This CDR3 is built from 14 residues. CDR3 nucleotides: TGTGCCAGCAGCCAAGTGCAGGGTTACTACGAGCAGTACTTC. Translated, it gives CASSQVQGYYEQYF.

In the case of this clonotype: Relative to the germline gene, one junction end is altered; a read error may explain this. V gene TRBV20-1 combines with J gene TRBJ2-3; 10 nucleotides match TRBD1. The CDR3 extends over 13 amino acids. Germline CDR1 DFQATT, CDR2 SNEGSKA (reference sequence). The CDR3 sequence is CSAGDRGLDTQYF. In nucleotides, the CDR3 is TGCAGTGCTGGAGACAGGGGGCTAGATACGCAGTATTTT.

At least ten counts were recorded for this clonotype. The V call is TRBV19, the J call TRBJ1-5; 8 nucleotides line up with TRBD1. This CDR3 contains 15 residues. Trimming at V came to 5 bases and at J to 6 bases, leaving 9 bases not matched to a gene. Per germline, CDR1 LNHDA and CDR2 SQIVND (reference sequence). The CDR3 region is CASSADRAVGQPQHF. The CDR3 DNA follows: TGTGCCAGTAGTGCGGACAGGGCCGTCGGTCAGCCCCAGCATTTT.

This clonotype was counted ten times or more. The CDR3 sequence: CASSGSLGTEAFF. The CDR3 bases are TGTGCCAGCAGTGGTTCCTTAGGCACTGAAGCTTTCTTT. The chain recombines TRBV12-3 or TRBV12-4 with TRBJ1-1; D unresolved. CDR3 length: 13 residues. Trimming removed 5 bases from V and 4 bases from J, with 11 bases in between.

This clonotype was detected many times. The rearrangement uses TRBV10-3 and TRBJ1-1; TRBD1 might be the D (5 bases). Germline V lookup: CDR1 ENHRY, CDR2 SYGVKD. CDR3 length equals 14 residues. V lost 6 bases to trimming and J lost 5 bases, with 16 bases between them. The DNA for the CDR3 is TGTGCCATCAGCGCAACCGGGACGAAGACTGAAGCTTTCTTT. Protein sequence: CAISATGTKTEAFF.